This T cell receptor (beta chain) originates from a study of human T cells and chemical hapten exposure. The study's findings and limits: High-frequency TCRs, those above 1 in 1000, stayed the same after DPC sensitization.

To note about this clonotype: As yet, its antigen is unknown.

CDR1 is SGDLS and CDR2 is YYNGEE in the germline V gene. Between the trimmed V and J ends, which lost 3 bases and 1 base, there was a span of 16 bases. The length of the CDR3 is 16 residues. TCRdb fed the RACE reads into MiXCR, producing one record per CDR3 protein. The profile shows roughly 100,000 distinct CDR3 sequences, about 9.6% of them singletons. The time point denotes: patch test 2, 6 weeks after DPC sensitization. The treatment denotes: therapeutic diphenylcyclopropenone sensitization with weekly scalp DPC. This sample comprised whole blood, obtained in connection with sensitization to the hapten diphenylcyclopropenone (DPC). The receptor was isolated from a woman between 35 and 50 years old with alopecia areata. Some clones in this sample may be carry-over from other donors' samples. The chain links TRBV9 to TRBJ2-5; D might be TRBD2 (6 bases). The CDR3 DNA is TGTGCCAGCAGCGGGCTTAGCGGCTCCTCCCAAGAGACCCAGTACTTC. This sequence encodes CASSGLSGSSQETQYF.